The TCR beta chain under discussion was sequenced for a study of cytomegalovirus exposure and HLA in healthy donors. The PCR ran on 60 Vbeta and 13 Jbeta primers. Original processing methods: In a later analysis, roughly 11 million of tens of millions of unique beta chains occurred in at least two donors. Generated by immunoSEQ multiplex PCR, the TCRdb table keeps only in-frame clones and is missing some. The D gene and trimming were derived from the DNA, and the V and J assignments and clone size from that table. The sample carries tens of thousands of clones, 78% recorded once. CDR1 is SGHVS, CDR2 FQNEAQ, per germline. The CDR3 has 13 amino acids. The V end lost 5 bases, the J end lost 1 base, and 9 bases lay between the germline ends. To note about this clone: No antigen is known for it.

Study-wide points: Within an earlier analysis, most TCR beta V segments proved productive either about 90% or about 30% of the time. At a 0.05 false discovery rate, a later analysis found approximately 15,000 TCR beta sequences to be associated with HLA alleles. Most TCR sequences were uncommon, yet certain public TCRs appeared in many donors.

The gene calls are TRBV7-8 and TRBJ2-7; D remains unclear. The sequence was collected from a female donor in good health and CMV-seronegative. The sequenced sample was PBMCs. CDR3 protein: CASSTAASYEQYF. CDR3 sequence (DNA): TGTGCCAGCAGCACCGCCGCGTCCTACGAGCAGTACTTC.